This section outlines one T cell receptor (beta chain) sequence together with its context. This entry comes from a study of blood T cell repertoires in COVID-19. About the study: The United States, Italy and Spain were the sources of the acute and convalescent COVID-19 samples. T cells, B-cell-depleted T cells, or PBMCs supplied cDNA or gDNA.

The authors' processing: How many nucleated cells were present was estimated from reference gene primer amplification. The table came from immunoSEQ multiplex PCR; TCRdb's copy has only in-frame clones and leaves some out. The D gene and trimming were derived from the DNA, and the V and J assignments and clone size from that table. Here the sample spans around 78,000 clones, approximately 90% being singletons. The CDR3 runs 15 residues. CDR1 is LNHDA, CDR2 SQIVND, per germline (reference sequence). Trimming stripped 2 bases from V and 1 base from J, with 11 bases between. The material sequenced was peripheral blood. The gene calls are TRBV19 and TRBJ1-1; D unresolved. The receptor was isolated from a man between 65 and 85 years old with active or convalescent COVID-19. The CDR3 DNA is TGTGCCAGTAGTATACCCCAGCGGGGGAACACTGAAGCTTTCTTT. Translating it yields CASSIPQRGNTEAFF.